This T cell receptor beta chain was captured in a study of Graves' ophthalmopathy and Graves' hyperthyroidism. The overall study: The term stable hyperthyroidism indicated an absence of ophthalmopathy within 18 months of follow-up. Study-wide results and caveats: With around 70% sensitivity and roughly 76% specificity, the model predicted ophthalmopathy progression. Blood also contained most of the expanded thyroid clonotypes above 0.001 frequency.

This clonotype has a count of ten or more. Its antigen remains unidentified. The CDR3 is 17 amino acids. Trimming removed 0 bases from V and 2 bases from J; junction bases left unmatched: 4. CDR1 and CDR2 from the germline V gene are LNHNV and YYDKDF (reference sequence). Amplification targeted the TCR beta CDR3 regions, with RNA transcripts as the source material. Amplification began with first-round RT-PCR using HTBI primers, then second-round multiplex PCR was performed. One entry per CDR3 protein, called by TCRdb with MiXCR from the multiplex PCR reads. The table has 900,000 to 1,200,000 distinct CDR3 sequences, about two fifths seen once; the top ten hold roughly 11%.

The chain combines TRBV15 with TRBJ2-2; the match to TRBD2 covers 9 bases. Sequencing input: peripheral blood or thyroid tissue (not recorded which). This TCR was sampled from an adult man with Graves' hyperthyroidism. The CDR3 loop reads CATSRDRGLANTGELFF. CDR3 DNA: TGTGCCACCAGCAGAGATCGGGGACTAGCCAACACCGGGGAGCTGTTTTTT.